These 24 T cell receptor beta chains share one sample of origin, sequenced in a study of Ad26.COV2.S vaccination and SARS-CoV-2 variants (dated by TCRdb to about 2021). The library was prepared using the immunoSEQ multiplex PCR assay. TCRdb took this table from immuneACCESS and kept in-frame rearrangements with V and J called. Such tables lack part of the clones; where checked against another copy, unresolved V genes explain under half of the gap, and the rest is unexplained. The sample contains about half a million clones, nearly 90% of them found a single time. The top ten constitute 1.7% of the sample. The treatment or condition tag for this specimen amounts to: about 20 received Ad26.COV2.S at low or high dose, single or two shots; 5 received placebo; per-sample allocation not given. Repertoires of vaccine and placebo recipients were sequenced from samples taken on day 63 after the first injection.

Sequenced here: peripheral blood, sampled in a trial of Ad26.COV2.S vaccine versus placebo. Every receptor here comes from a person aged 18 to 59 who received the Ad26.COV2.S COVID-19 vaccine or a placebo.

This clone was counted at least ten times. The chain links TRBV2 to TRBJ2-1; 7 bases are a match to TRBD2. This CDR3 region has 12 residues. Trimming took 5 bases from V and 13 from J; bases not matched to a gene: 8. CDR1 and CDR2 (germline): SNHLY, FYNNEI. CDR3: CASSPTSRIQFF. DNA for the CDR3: TGTGCCAGCAGTCCGACTAGCCGAATACAGTTCTTC.

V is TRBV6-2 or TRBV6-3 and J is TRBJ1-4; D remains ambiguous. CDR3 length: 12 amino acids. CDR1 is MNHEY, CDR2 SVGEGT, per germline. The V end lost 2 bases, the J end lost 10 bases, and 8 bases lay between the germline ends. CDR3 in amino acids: CASSYTGTKLFF. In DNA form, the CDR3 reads TGTGCCAGCAGTTACACGGGCACAAAACTGTTTTTT.

The CDR3 coding sequence is TGTGCCAGCAGAGCCGGGACAGGAAAAGGAATCCTAGGCTACACCTTC. Encoded protein: CASRAGTGKGILGYTF. The chain joins TRBV2 to TRBJ1-2, with 8 nucleotides matching TRBD1. The CDR3 sequence is 16 residues long. The V segment lost 6 bases and the J segment 8 bases; nucleotides outside the gene matches: 17. CDR1 SNHLY and CDR2 FYNNEI come from the germline V gene.

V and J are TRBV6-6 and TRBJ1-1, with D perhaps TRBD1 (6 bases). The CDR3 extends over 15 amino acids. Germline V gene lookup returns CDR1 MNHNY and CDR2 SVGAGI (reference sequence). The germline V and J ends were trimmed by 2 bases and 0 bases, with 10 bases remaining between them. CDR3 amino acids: CASSYGDNMNTEAFF. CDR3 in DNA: TGTGCCAGCAGTTACGGGGACAATATGAACACTGAAGCTTTCTTT.

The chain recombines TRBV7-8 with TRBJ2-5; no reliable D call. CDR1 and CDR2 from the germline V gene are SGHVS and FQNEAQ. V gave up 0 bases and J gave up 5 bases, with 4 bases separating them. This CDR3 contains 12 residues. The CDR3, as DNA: TGTGCCAGCAGCTTAGCTGGGGAGACCCAGTACTTC. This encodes CASSLAGETQYF.

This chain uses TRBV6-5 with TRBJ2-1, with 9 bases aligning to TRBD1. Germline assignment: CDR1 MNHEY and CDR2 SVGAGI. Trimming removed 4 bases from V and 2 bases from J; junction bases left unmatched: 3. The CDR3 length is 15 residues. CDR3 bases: TGTGCCAGCAGTTCCCGGGACAGGGCCTACAATGAGCAGTTCTTC. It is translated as CASSSRDRAYNEQFF.

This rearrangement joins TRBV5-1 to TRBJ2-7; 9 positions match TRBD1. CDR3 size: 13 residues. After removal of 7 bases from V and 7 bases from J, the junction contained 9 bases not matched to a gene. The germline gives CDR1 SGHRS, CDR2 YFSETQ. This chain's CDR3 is CASGGQGGQEQYF. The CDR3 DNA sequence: TGCGCCAGCGGGGGACAGGGCGGCCAGGAGCAGTACTTC.

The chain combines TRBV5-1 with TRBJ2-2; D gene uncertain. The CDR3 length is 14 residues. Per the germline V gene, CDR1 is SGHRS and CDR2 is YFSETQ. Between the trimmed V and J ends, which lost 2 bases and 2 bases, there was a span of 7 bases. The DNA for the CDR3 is TGCGCCAGCAGCTTCGACCTCAACACCGGGGAGCTGTTTTTT. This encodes CASSFDLNTGELFF.

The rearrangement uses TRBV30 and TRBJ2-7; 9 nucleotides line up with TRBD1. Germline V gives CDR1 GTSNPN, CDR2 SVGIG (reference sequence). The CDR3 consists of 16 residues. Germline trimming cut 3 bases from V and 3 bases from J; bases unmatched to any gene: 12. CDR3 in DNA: TGTGCCTGGAGCGGAGAGGGACAGGGCCCATACTACGAGCAGTACTTC. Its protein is CAWSGEGQGPYYEQYF.

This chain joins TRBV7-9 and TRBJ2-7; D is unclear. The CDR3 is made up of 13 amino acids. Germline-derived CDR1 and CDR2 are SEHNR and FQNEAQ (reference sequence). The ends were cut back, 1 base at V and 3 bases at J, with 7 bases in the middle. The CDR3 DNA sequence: TGTGCCAGCAGCTTAGGTCCCGTCTACGAGCAGTACTTC. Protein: CASSLGPVYEQYF.

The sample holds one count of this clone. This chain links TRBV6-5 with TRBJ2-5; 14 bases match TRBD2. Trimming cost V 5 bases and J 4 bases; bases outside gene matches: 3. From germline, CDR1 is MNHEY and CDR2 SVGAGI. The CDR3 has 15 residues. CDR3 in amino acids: CASSTGLAGAETQYF. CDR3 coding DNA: TGTGCCAGCAGTACGGGACTAGCGGGAGCAGAGACCCAGTACTTC.

CDR3 DNA: TGTGCCACCCAGGACCGGGTCTCCTACGAGCAGTACTTC. Translated: CATQDRVSYEQYF. J is TRBJ2-7 and V is TRBV2; no reliable D call. Germline values: CDR1 SNHLY, CDR2 FYNNEI. Trimming took 10 bases from V and 0 from J, leaving 13 bases between them. The length of the CDR3 is 13 residues.

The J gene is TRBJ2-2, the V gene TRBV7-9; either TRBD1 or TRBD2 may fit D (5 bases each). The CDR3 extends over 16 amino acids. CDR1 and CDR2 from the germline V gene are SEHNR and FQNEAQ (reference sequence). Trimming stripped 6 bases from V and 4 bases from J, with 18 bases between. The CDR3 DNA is TGTGCCAGCAGTTCCCAGGGAGAATCCCTCACCGGGGAGCTGTTTTTT. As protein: CASSSQGESLTGELFF. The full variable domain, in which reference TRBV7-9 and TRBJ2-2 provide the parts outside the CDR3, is DTGVSQNPRHKITKRGQNVTFRCDPISEHNRLYWYRQTLGQGPEFLTYFQNEAQLEKSRLLSDRFSAERPKGSFSTLEIQRTEQGDSAMYLCASSSQGESLTGELFFGEGSRLTVL.

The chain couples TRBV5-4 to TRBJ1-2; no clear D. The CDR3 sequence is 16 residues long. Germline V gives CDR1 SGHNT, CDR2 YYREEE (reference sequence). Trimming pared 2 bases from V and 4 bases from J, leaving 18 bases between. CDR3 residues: CASSFSAARKSYGYTF. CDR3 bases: TGTGCCAGCAGCTTTTCGGCAGCTAGGAAAAGCTATGGCTACACCTTC.

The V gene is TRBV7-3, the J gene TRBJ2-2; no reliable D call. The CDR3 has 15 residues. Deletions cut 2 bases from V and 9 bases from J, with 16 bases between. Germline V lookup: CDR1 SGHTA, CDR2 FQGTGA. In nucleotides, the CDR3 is TGTGCCAGCAGCTTAGACGGGTCGGGTCCTAGGGAGCTGTTTTTT. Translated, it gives CASSLDGSGPRELFF.

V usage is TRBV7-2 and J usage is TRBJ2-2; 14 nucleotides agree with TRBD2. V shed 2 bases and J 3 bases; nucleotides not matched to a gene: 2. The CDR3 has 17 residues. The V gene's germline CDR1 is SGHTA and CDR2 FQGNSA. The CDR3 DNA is TGTGCCAGCAGCTTACCGGGACTAGCGGGGGACACCGGGGAGCTGTTTTTT. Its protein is CASSLPGLAGDTGELFF.

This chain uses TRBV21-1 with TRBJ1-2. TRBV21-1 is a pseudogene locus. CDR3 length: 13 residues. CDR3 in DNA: TGTGCCAGCAGCAATGCAAGGGCCTATGGCTACACCTTC. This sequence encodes CASSNARAYGYTF.

The CDR3 coding sequence is TGTGCCTGGAGCGGACTAGCGGGGTTCTACGAGCAGTACTTC. It codes for CAWSGLAGFYEQYF. This chain connects TRBV30 to TRBJ2-7; 12 bases line up with TRBD2. The V gene end was trimmed by 3 bases and the J gene end by 3 bases; junction bases not matched to a gene: 3. The CDR3 contains 14 residues. CDR1 is GTSNPN, CDR2 SVGIG, per germline (reference sequence).

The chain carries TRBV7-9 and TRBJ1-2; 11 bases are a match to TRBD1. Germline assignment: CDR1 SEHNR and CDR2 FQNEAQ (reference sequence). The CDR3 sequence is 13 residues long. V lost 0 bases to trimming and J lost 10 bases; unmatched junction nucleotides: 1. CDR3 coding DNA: TGTGCCAGCAGCTTAGCCGGACAGGGGGCCTACACCTTC. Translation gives CASSLAGQGAYTF.

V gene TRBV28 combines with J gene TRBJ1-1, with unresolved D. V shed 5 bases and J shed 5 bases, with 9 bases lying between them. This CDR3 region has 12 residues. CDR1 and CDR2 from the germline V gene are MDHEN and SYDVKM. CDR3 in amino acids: CASSSGVTEAFF. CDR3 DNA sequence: TGTGCCAGCAGTAGCGGGGTAACTGAAGCTTTCTTT.

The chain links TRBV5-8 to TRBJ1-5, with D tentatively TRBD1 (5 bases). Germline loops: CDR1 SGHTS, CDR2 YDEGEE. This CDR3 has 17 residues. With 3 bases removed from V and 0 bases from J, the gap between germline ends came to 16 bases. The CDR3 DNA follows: TGTGCCAGCAGCTCCCCGGGACGGCTCTATAGCAATCAGCCCCAGCATTTT. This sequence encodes CASSSPGRLYSNQPQHF.

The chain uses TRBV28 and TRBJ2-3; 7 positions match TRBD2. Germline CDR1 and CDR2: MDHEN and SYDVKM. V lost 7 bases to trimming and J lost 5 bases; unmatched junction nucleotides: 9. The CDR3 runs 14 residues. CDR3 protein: CASTPGGIIDTQYF. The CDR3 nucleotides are TGTGCCAGCACTCCCGGGGGGATAATAGATACGCAGTATTTT.

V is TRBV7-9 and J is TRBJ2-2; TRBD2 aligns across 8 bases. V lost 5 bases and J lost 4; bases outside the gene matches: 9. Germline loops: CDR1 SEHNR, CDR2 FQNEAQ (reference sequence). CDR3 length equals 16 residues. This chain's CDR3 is CASSEGREGGTGELFF. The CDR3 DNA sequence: TGTGCCAGCAGCGAGGGACGGGAGGGAGGCACCGGGGAGCTGTTTTTT.

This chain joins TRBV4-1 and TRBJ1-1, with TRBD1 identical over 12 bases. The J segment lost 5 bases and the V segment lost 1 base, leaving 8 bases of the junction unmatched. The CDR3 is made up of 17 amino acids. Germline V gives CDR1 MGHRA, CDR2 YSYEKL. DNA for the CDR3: TGCGCCAGCAGCCAAGTCGGGACAGGGGGCGCGGGAACTGAAGCTTTCTTT. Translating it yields CASSQVGTGGAGTEAFF.